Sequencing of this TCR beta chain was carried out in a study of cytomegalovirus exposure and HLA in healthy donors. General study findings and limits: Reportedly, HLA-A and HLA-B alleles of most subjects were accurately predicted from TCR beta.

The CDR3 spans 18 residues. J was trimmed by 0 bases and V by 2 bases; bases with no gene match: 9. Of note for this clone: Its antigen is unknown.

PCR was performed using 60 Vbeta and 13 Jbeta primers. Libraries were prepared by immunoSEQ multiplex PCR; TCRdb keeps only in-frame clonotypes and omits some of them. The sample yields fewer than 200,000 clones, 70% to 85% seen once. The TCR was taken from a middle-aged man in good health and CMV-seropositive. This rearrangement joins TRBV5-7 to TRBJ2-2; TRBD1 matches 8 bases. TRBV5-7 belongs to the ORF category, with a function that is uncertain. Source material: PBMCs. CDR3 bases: TGTGCCAGCAGCTTCTCCGACAGGGGAAACACGAACACCGGGGAGCTGTTTTTT. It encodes CASSFSDRGNTNTGELFF.